Below, one T cell receptor beta chain is given with its context. What it recognizes is unknown. Per germline, CDR1 KGHSH and CDR2 LQKENI. The CDR3 sequence is 13 residues long. V was cut by 0 bases and J by 8 bases, with 8 bases left in between. All donors participated as healthy donors of bone marrow. PCR used 60 Vbeta primers and 13 Jbeta primers. Produced via immunoSEQ multiplex PCR; TCRdb's table is partial and in-frame only. The table includes 60,000 to 85,000 clones, around 76% detected once. This sample stems from a study of cytomegalovirus exposure and HLA in healthy donors. On the study more broadly: Of 300 to 500 genotyped donors, 81% grouped in the Caucasian-associated ancestry cluster.

Study outcomes and limitations: Earlier analysis looked at TCR beta V segments, and most were productive about 90% or about 30% of the time.

The TCR was taken from a male donor in good health and CMV-seropositive. Sequenced material: PBMCs. The chain links TRBV18 to TRBJ2-1; D uncertain. CDR3 DNA sequence: TGTGCCAGCTCACCACCAAACGGTGATGAGCAGTTCTTC. It codes for CASSPPNGDEQFF.